The 13 T cell receptor beta chains below all came from one sample that was sequenced in a study of blood T cell repertoires in COVID-19. The protocol was immunoSEQ multiplex PCR, while the TCRdb copy is restricted to in-frame clones and leaves out a portion. The sample lists more than 75,000 clones, over 85% occurring once. The sample taken for sequencing was peripheral blood. These receptors were obtained from a man aged 50 to 60 with acute or convalescent COVID-19.

The rearrangement joins TRBV12-5 to TRBJ1-5; D ambiguous. The CDR3 is made up of 13 amino acids. The V and J ends lost 0 bases and 7 bases respectively, with 7 bases between them. Germline values: CDR1 LGHNT, CDR2 FRNRAP. CDR3 in DNA: TGTGCTAGTGGTTTGGTAGGAGGGCAGCCCCAGCATTTT. As protein: CASGLVGGQPQHF.

V usage is TRBV19 and J usage is TRBJ1-1, with 10 nucleotides matching TRBD1. Germline CDR1 and CDR2: LNHDA and SQIVND (reference sequence). The CDR3 contains 14 residues. V shed 6 bases, J shed 4 bases, and the junction held 5 bases outside the gene matches. The CDR3 nucleotides are TGTGCCAGTAGCATCCGGGACAGGGGCACTGAAGCTTTCTTT. It encodes CASSIRDRGTEAFF.

The genes are TRBV12-3 or TRBV12-4 and TRBJ1-2; the D is unclear. Trimming removed 7 bases at V and 8 bases at J, with 17 bases between. The CDR3 extends over 13 amino acids. CDR3 sequence: CASTLERVGGYTF. For the CDR3, the DNA is TGTGCCAGCACACTGGAGAGGGTGGGAGGCTACACCTTC.

The chain couples TRBV4-1 to TRBJ1-3; TRBD1 matches at 8 bases. The CDR3 has 15 residues. V dropped 1 base and J dropped 4; count of bases not matched to a gene: 3. Per germline, CDR1 MGHRA and CDR2 YSYEKL. The CDR3 is CASSQATGVGNTIYF. The DNA of the CDR3 is TGCGCCAGCAGCCAAGCGACAGGGGTCGGAAACACCATATATTTT.

J is TRBJ2-5 and V is TRBV24-1; 8 nucleotides align to TRBD1. V was clipped by 3 bases and J by 5 bases; unmatched bases: 10. From germline, CDR1 is KGHDR and CDR2 SFDVKD. This CDR3 is built from 16 residues. The CDR3 sequence is CATSDPSLDRVETQYF. The CDR3 nucleotides are TGTGCCACCAGTGATCCCTCTCTGGACAGGGTTGAGACCCAGTACTTC.

J is TRBJ1-5 and V is TRBV19; D possibly corresponds to TRBD1 (6 bases). The CDR3 spans 14 residues. Per the germline V gene, CDR1 is LNHDA and CDR2 is SQIVND (reference sequence). Trimming took 4 bases from V and 4 from J, leaving 11 bases between them. CDR3 in DNA: TGTGCCAGTAGTAGAGGACAGCCGAATCAGCCCCAGCATTTT. It yields the protein CASSRGQPNQPQHF.

CDR3: CASSLVRQTGELFF. In nucleotides, the CDR3 is TGTGCCAGCAGCTTAGTTCGACAGACCGGGGAGCTGTTTTTT. The J gene is TRBJ2-2, the V gene TRBV7-2; weak D call: TRBD1 (5 bases). The germline V gene encodes CDR1 SGHTA and CDR2 FQGNSA. The CDR3 is 14 residues long. The V gene lost 1 base and the J gene lost 5 bases, with 8 bases spanning the gap.

The genes are TRBV19 and TRBJ1-1; D is uncertain. From germline, CDR1 is LNHDA and CDR2 SQIVND (reference sequence). The CDR3 totals 13 residues. V gave up 3 bases and J gave up 1 base, with 6 bases separating them. The CDR3 nucleotides read TGTGCCAGTAGTATCTACGCGAACACTGAAGCTTTCTTT. It encodes CASSIYANTEAFF.

A note on this clone: The junction does not match germline at one end; this may be a read error. This rearrangement joins TRBV28 to TRBJ1-1, with D possibly matching TRBD1 (6 bases). The CDR3 runs 13 residues. CDR1 is MDHEN and CDR2 is SYDVKM in the germline V gene. The CDR3 spells CASSLPDRSLTQF. The CDR3 region has the DNA TGTGCCAGCAGTTTACCCGACAGGTCCCTCACCCAATTT.

CDR3 residues: CASSQEGTGATNEKLFF. In nucleotides, the CDR3 is TGTGCCAGCAGCCAAGAAGGGACAGGTGCAACTAATGAAAAACTGTTTTTT. The chain carries TRBV4-2 and TRBJ1-4, with 8 bases lining up with TRBD1. Germline lookup yields CDR1 LGHNA and CDR2 YNFKEQ. The junction had 3 bases not matched to a gene; V was cut back by 0 bases and J by 0 bases. The CDR3 consists of 17 residues.

The V call is TRBV30, the J call TRBJ1-1; a weak D match, TRBD1 (5 bases). V was shortened by 1 base and J by 1 base, with 10 bases between the two germline ends. Germline V gives CDR1 GTSNPN, CDR2 SVGIG (reference sequence). The CDR3 sequence is 14 residues long. The CDR3 bases are TGTGCCTGGAGTGGAGACAGACCGAACACTGAAGCTTTCTTT. Translated: CAWSGDRPNTEAFF.

In nucleotides, the CDR3 is TGCAGCGTTGTCGCAGGGGGCTCCTACGAGCAGTACTTC. Residues: CSVVAGGSYEQYF. V usage is TRBV29-1 and J usage is TRBJ2-7, with TRBD1 identical over 7 bases. The V gene end was trimmed by 4 bases and the J gene end by 0 bases; junction bases not matched to a gene: 3. This CDR3 is built from 13 residues. Germline V lookup: CDR1 SQVTM, CDR2 ANQGSEA.

V usage is TRBV6-6 and J usage is TRBJ1-1, with 11 positions matching TRBD1. The J segment lost 1 base and the V segment lost 6 bases, leaving 4 bases of the junction unmatched. The CDR3 length is 15 residues. The germline V gene encodes CDR1 MNHNY and CDR2 SVGAGI (reference sequence). CDR3 loop: CASSGQGAENTEAFF. The CDR3 coding sequence is TGTGCCAGCAGCGGACAGGGGGCGGAGAACACTGAAGCTTTCTTT.